The rows below give T cell receptor beta chains drawn from one sample of a study of response to subunit inactivated influenza vaccine. TCRdb re-analysed the RT-PCR reads in MiXCR, keeping a single row per CDR3 protein. The table lists around 580,000 distinct CDR3 sequences, 12% of them singletons. Specimen: PBMCs from blood, collected on the day of vaccination. The receptors derive from a man aged 50 to 60 who received an inactivated influenza vaccine. CDR3s include the opening cysteine and the closing phenylalanine or tryptophan. Fields, in order: CDR3 DNA, CDR3 protein, J gene, V gene, CDR3 length, D gene, clone size. A D gene is named only where the DNA matches it firmly. Clone size appears in some rows only: once, few, many, or a class for an expanded clone.

DNA: TGCGCCAGCAGCCAGGGGTGGACCTCCTACGAGCAGTACTTC
CDR3: CASSQGWTSYEQYF
J: TRBJ2-7
V: TRBV5-1
length: 14
D: NA
size: NA

DNA: TGTGCCAGCAGTTCTCCTAATGAAAAACTGTTTTTT
CDR3: CASSSPNEKLFF
J: TRBJ1-4
V: TRBV7-8
length: 12
D: NA
size: many

DNA: TGCGCCAGCAGCTTTGATGGGGGTACCGGGGAGCTGTTTTTT
CDR3: CASSFDGGTGELFF
J: TRBJ2-2
V: TRBV5-1
length: 14
D: NA
size: few

DNA: TGTGCCAGCAGCTTTCAAAGAGGGCAAGAGACCCAGTACTTC
CDR3: CASSFQRGQETQYF
J: TRBJ2-5
V: TRBV5-5
length: 14
D: NA
size: NA

DNA: TGTGCCATCAGTGTAAAGATTAGCGGGAGGTCGTACGAGCAGTACTTC
CDR3: CAISVKISGRSYEQYF
J: TRBJ2-7
V: TRBV10-3
length: 16
D: TRBD2
size: NA

DNA: TGTGCCAGCAGTAAAACCCCGGGACTAGCGGATTACAATGAGCAGTTCTTC
CDR3: CASSKTPGLADYNEQFF
J: TRBJ2-1
V: TRBV11-2
length: 17
D: TRBD2
size: many

DNA: TGCGCCAGCAGCTTGTTGGGGAGGAGCAATCAGCCCCAGCATTTT
CDR3: CASSLLGRSNQPQHF
J: TRBJ1-5
V: TRBV5-1
length: 15
D: NA
size: many

DNA: TGTGCCAGTCAATCGGCGGGCCCCGATCAGCCCCAGCATTTT
CDR3: CASQSAGPDQPQHF
J: TRBJ1-5
V: TRBV25-1
length: 14
D: NA
size: few

DNA: TGTGCCAGCAGCCCACTAGCGGGGGATAAATCCTACGAGCAGTACTTC
CDR3: CASSPLAGDKSYEQYF
J: TRBJ2-7
V: TRBV7-2
length: 16
D: TRBD2
size: NA

DNA: TGTGCCAGCAGCTTAATGACTGAGCTGGGCCAAGTCGGCACAGATACGCAGTATTTT
CDR3: CASSLMTELGQVGTDTQYF
J: TRBJ2-3
V: TRBV13
length: 19
D: NA
size: many

DNA: TGTGCCAGCAGCTATGGGACGGCCACTGAAGCTTTCTTT
CDR3: CASSYGTATEAFF
J: TRBJ1-1
V: TRBV7-9
length: 13
D: NA
size: few

DNA: TGTGCCAGCAGCACCCGGGACAGATCTCCCTACGAGCAGTACTTC
CDR3: CASSTRDRSPYEQYF
J: TRBJ2-7
V: TRBV7-9
length: 15
D: TRBD1
size: few

DNA: TGCAGCGTAGCCCCTGGACAGGGGTACGAGCAGTACTTC
CDR3: CSVAPGQGYEQYF
J: TRBJ2-7
V: TRBV29-1
length: 13
D: TRBD1
size: many

DNA: TGTGCCAGCAGCCCCACGGGGGGACAAACAGATACGCAGTATTTT
CDR3: CASSPTGGQTDTQYF
J: TRBJ2-3
V: TRBV9
length: 15
D: NA
size: few

DNA: TGTGCCAGCAGCACCGCCCGACTAGACAGGTTCCCGGACCGAGAACTGTTTTTT
CDR3: CASSTARLDRFPDRELFF
J: TRBJ1-4
V: TRBV11-1
length: 18
D: NA
size: few

DNA: TGCGCCAGCAGCTTGGAACTAGCGGGAGTAACCCAAGAGACCCAGTACTTC
CDR3: CASSLELAGVTQETQYF
J: TRBJ2-5
V: TRBV5-1
length: 17
D: TRBD2
size: many